This T cell receptor beta chain stems from a study of blood T cell repertoires in COVID-19. Study-level background: T cells, B-cell-depleted T cells, or PBMCs supplied cDNA or gDNA.

Original data processing: Counts of nucleated cells, estimated from reference gene primer amplification, were obtained. The data were produced by immunoSEQ multiplex PCR, yet TCRdb's version contains in-frame clones alone and is incomplete. The V and J calls and clone size come from that table; D and trimming were worked out from the DNA. The sample shows just over 70,000 clones, under 95% of them seen only once. From germline, CDR1 is MNHEY and CDR2 SMNVEV (reference sequence). The length of the CDR3 is 17 residues. After removal of 4 bases from V and 8 bases from J, the junction contained 13 bases not matched to a gene.

Sequencing used peripheral blood. This receptor was identified in a human donor in a cohort sampled during active COVID-19. The chain couples TRBV27 to TRBJ1-6, with 8 nucleotides matching TRBD1. This CDR3 reads CASSWGAGGNMDSPLHF. The CDR3 DNA sequence: TGTGCCAGCAGTTGGGGGGCAGGGGGCAACATGGATTCACCCCTCCACTTT.